This entry is about one T cell receptor (beta chain). A few counts support this clonotype. Its antigen remains undetermined. Within one base of it there is no much larger clone, and no base qualities were kept. The time point label corresponds to: newly diagnosed GD, antithyroid drugs for less than 3 months. For both TCR sequencing and RNA sequencing, RNA was extracted from PBMCs using TRIzol. The diagnosis of Graves' disease was made according to American Thyroid Association guidelines. Recruitment of patients was carried out at an endocrinology department in Xi'an, China. Each patient gave approximately 9.7 milliliters of peripheral blood, collected in an EDTA anticoagulant tube. PBMCs were isolated by Ficoll Paque Plus density gradient separation without further T cell sorting. An Agilent 2100 Bioanalyzer and agarose gel were used to check RNA quality, while a NanoDrop 2000 measured RNA concentration.

These data originate in a study of regulatory T cells in long-lasting Graves disease (dated by TCRdb to the early 2020s). General notes on the study: In the newly diagnosed Graves' disease group, patients had been taking antithyroid drugs for less than 3 months. The study was registered as a clinical trial and conducted in China. A total of about 33 samples underwent TCR sequencing, from roughly 13 patients with persistent Graves' disease and approximately 20 patients with newly diagnosed Graves' disease. Patients with persistent Graves' disease were compared with patients with newly diagnosed Graves' disease using TCR sequencing and RNA sequencing of peripheral blood.

CDR1 and CDR2 (MDHEN, SYDVKM) derive from the germline V gene. The CDR3 has 15 amino acids, counting the end cysteine and phenylalanine. Only the CDR3 portion is preserved as DNA: 45 bases, with reading frame beginning at the first base. Germline trimming amounts to 5 bases on V and 1 base on J, with 7 as the count of junction bases outside the gene matches. Library generation was performed with multiplex PCR. Sequenced using an Illumina HiSeq 4000. iRepertoire HTBI primers and Arm-PCR amplification of CDR3 regions were used to construct TCR beta libraries. Before sequencing, the PCR products went through gel purification. In the authors' own workflow: Across samples, 60 to 80 TRBV and 13 to 15 TRBJ segments were identified and used for gene usage analysis of CDR3 amino acid clonotypes. COPE and FqMerger were used to merge filtered high-quality paired reads into contigs. BLAST was used to align contigs to IMGT TRBV, TRBD and TRBJ reference genes, with CDR3 defined following IMGT. Highly expanded clones were defined as clonotypes with a frequency above 0.1%. Shannon entropy was used to measure repertoire diversity, and the Gini coefficient was used to measure V-J evenness. Public clonotypes were defined as clonotypes shared by more than one individual. TCRdb reran the public reads through fastp at Q25 and MiXCR, keeping productive beta chains. Identical CDR3 protein sequences are pooled into one entry, listed with their most common genes and DNA. The V and J calls here are based on TCRdb, not the publication. Counted in this sample were 200,000 to 250,000 distinct CDR3 sequences; 20% to 25% of them appeared once. Approximately 15% of the sample rests with the top ten.

Results the study describes overall, beyond this receptor: More public clonotypes were shared among persistent patients (under 3,000) than among newly diagnosed patients (more than 950). As a limitation, the authors acknowledged that the small sample size may reduce accuracy. Preferential use of TRBV28, TRBJ1-2 and TRBJ2-5 was observed in persistent disease, whereas TRBV20-1 and TRBJ2-1 were favored in newly diagnosed disease. Because the primary lesion, thyroid tissue, could not be accessed, the study looked at peripheral blood alone. Compared with newly diagnosed patients, patients with persistent Graves' disease had lower TCR Shannon entropy and fewer highly expanded clones, which suggests clonal expansion. Sequencing and analysis were limited to the TCR beta chain.

The sequence was collected from a female donor with Graves disease. The V and J genes are TRBV28 and TRBJ2-5, and 7 bases in between align with TRBD2. This specimen was peripheral blood mononuclear cells (PBMCs), taken at new diagnosis, from a patient treated with antithyroid drugs. CDR3 region: CASSPGGEGQETQYF. The DNA is as follows: TGTGCCAGCAGTCCCGGAGGGGAGGGCCAAGAGACCCAGTACTTC.